These 3 T cell receptor beta chains were sequenced from one sample in a study of T cell responses to AZD1222 COVID-19 vaccine. Generated by immunoSEQ multiplex PCR, the TCRdb table keeps only in-frame clones and is missing some. The profile shows some 140,000 clones, 85% to 95% of them singletons. The source material was peripheral blood, sampled 28 days after the second AZD1222 dose. Receptors originate from an adult who received the AZD1222 COVID-19 vaccine.

The gene calls are TRBV6-1 and TRBJ2-1; D is unclear. CDR1 is MNHNS, CDR2 SASEGT, per germline. This CDR3 region has 15 residues. V lost 2 bases and J lost 6, with 14 bases in between. CDR3 in amino acids: CASSEKWYPLNEQFF. CDR3 bases: TGTGCCAGCAGTGAAAAGTGGTACCCCCTCAATGAGCAGTTCTTC.

In its sample, this clone was seen once. This CDR3 reads CASSLRTGFQETQYF. The CDR3 DNA sequence: TGTGCCAGCAGCCTAAGGACAGGCTTCCAAGAGACCCAGTACTTC. V gene TRBV7-2 combines with J gene TRBJ2-5; 7 bases are shared with TRBD1. V lost 5 bases, J lost 1 base, and 7 bases stayed unmatched. CDR3 length: 15 residues. Germline loops: CDR1 SGHTA, CDR2 FQGNSA. The complete variable domain, with remaining parts taken from reference TRBV7-2 and TRBJ2-5, reads GAGVSQSPSNKVTEKGKDVELRCDPISGHTALYWYRQSLGQGLEFLIYFQGNSAPDKSGLPSDRFSAERTGGSVSTLTIQRTQQEDSAVYLCASSLRTGFQETQYFGPGTRLLVL.

The chain is built from TRBV27 and TRBJ1-2; D is unclear. Trimming left V 5 bases short and J 6 bases short, with 13 bases between. The CDR3 has 13 residues. CDR1 and CDR2 from the germline V gene are MNHEY and SMNVEV (reference sequence). The CDR3 DNA reads as TGTGCCAGCAGTCTAACCCGAGGTCATGGCTACACCTTC. It is translated as CASSLTRGHGYTF.